This TCR beta chain originates from a study of beta chain features in type 1 diabetes. Across the study: Regarding age, gender and cell yields, patients proved similar to healthy donors. General study results and limits: In every one of the four CD4+ subsets, TCRB CDR3s were moderately but significantly shorter in Type 1 diabetes patients. Among patients, naive, central memory and Treg TCRB repertoires appeared more similar than among healthy donors.

This CDR3 has 17 amino acids. Germline values: CDR1 MNHEY, CDR2 SMNVEV (reference sequence). V was shortened by 7 bases and J by 0 bases, with 21 bases between the two germline ends. Sequenced material consisted of expressed TCRB transcripts (all of the isolated RNA was reverse transcribed). The study sequenced naive, central memory and regulatory T cell samples to an average of roughly 3.4 million reads. The table came from immunoSEQ multiplex PCR; TCRdb's copy has only in-frame clones and leaves some out. The data show around 180,000 clones, with around 8% seen just once and about 0.95% held by the top ten. Concerning this clone itself: Its specificity is not known.

The chain is built from TRBV27 and TRBJ1-2; possibly TRBD1 for D (6 bases). The specimen sequenced was central memory CD4+ T cells from blood. The sequence derives from a woman aged 40 to 50 with type 1 diabetes. CDR3 DNA sequence: TGTGCCAGCACCCTCCGGGGGGGGGCCCTTTCTAACTATGGCTACACCTTC. Protein sequence: CASTLRGGALSNYGYTF.